This T cell receptor (beta chain) originates from a study of blood T cells in healthy people across ages. Every donor gave about 9 milliliters of peripheral blood. General study points: Per million T cells, the diversity of TCR beta decreased roughly linearly as age advanced.

CDR1 is ENHRY and CDR2 is SYGVKD in the germline V gene. The CDR3 runs to 14 residues. In the case of this clonotype: Its antigen is undetermined. A junction end diverges from the germline sequence, so it may reflect a read error.

Through a sample-barcoded 5' primer and a J-beta primer mix, a second PCR was run for roughly 6 to 12 cycles. Using its own MiXCR run on the 5' RACE reads, TCRdb lists one record per CDR3 protein. The repertoire holds 1.5 million or so distinct CDR3 sequences, with approximately 43% as singletons. J is TRBJ1-4 and V is TRBV10-3, with D perhaps TRBD1 (6 bases). The clonotype was recovered from a woman between 18 and 30 years old in good health. The sequenced sample was blood. The CDR3 protein is CAVSGTGKGEKLFF. DNA of the CDR3: TGTGCCGTCAGTGGCACAGGGAAAGGAGAAAAACTGTTTTTT.